This T cell receptor (beta chain) was recovered during a study of blood T cells in healthy people across ages. Notes on this clonotype: What it binds is not known.

Study conclusions and caveats: In long-lived donors, naive CD4+ cell counts and diversity exceeded those of aged donors. Unknown donor CMV status possibly confounded expanded clonotype changes.

Each donor's blood draw was around 9.2 milliliters of peripheral blood. The authors ran a second PCR of roughly 7 to 11 cycles using a sample-barcoded 5' primer and a J-beta primer mix. Every sample returned 2.5 million or more CDR3-containing paired-end reads. TCRdb independently ran MiXCR on the 5' RACE reads; one entry per CDR3 protein. The top ten hold roughly 25% of the sample, which has around 780,000 distinct CDR3 sequences, around 50% seen once. Trimming cost V 4 bases and J 3 bases, with 15 bases left between them. Per the germline V gene, CDR1 is SGHDN and CDR2 is FVKESK. The length of the CDR3 is 15 residues.

The specimen was blood. This receptor was taken from a middle-aged man in good health. The rearrangement links TRBV14 to TRBJ1-1; possibly TRBD1 for D (6 bases). The CDR3 protein is CASSPFLGAYTEAFF. CDR3 bases: TGTGCCAGCAGCCCGTTCCTGGGGGCCTACACTGAAGCTTTCTTT.